These 24 T cell receptor beta chains were sequenced from one sample in a study of cytomegalovirus exposure and HLA in healthy donors. PCR employed 60 Vbeta and 13 Jbeta primers. Libraries were prepared by immunoSEQ multiplex PCR; TCRdb keeps only in-frame clonotypes and omits some of them. The table lists some 150,000 clones, less than 10% of them singletons, with under 2% in the top ten. Sequencing was carried out using PBMCs. The receptors stem from a man over 45 in good health and CMV-seronegative.

This clone was detected a few times. The gene calls are TRBV11-2 and TRBJ2-5; weak D call: TRBD2 (6 bases). The V gene's germline CDR1 is SGHAT and CDR2 FQNNGV. There are 15 residues in the CDR3. V was cut by 5 bases and J by 1 base, with 14 bases left in between. DNA of the CDR3: TGTGCCAGCAGCCGCCTCGGCGGGGCCCAAGAGACCCAGTACTTC. Protein: CASSRLGGAQETQYF.

V gene TRBV6-4 combines with J gene TRBJ2-2, with 8 bases aligning to TRBD2. The length of the CDR3 is 17 residues. The V gene's germline CDR1 is MRHNA and CDR2 SNTAGT. V gave up 3 bases and J gave up 4 bases; unmatched junction bases: 10. CDR3 region: CASSEASGGSATGELFF. The CDR3 nucleotides are TGTGCCAGCAGTGAGGCGAGCGGGGGCTCCGCCACCGGGGAGCTGTTTTTT.

The chain uses TRBV7-2 and TRBJ2-2; tentative D call: TRBD2 (5 bases). The CDR3 has 15 amino acids. The V and J ends lost 5 bases and 7 bases respectively, with 17 bases between them. Looked up from germline, CDR1 is SGHTA and CDR2 is FQGNSA. The DNA of the CDR3 is TGTGCCAGCAGCCTAGTGGCGGGCTCGGGCGGGGAGCTGTTTTTT. Translated: CASSLVAGSGGELFF. The variable domain in full, with the rest retrieved from reference TRBV7-2 and TRBJ2-2, is GAGVSQSPSNKVTEKGKDVELRCDPISGHTALYWYRQSLGQGLEFLIYFQGNSAPDKSGLPSDRFSAERTGGSVSTLTIQRTQQEDSAVYLCASSLVAGSGGELFFGEGSRLTVL.

The genes are TRBV5-4 and TRBJ2-7; no clear D. Germline V lookup: CDR1 SGHNT, CDR2 YYREEE (reference sequence). The ends were cut back, 1 base at V and 4 bases at J, with 9 bases in the middle. The CDR3 covers 13 residues. CDR3 in DNA: TGTGCCAGCAGCTTGTCCTCGGAGTACGAGCAGTACTTC. Its translation: CASSLSSEYEQYF.

This clone was detected a few times. The chain is built from TRBV27 and TRBJ2-7; maybe TRBD1 (6 bases). The CDR3 runs 14 residues. V was cut by 5 bases and J by 2 bases, with 13 bases left in between. Germline-derived CDR1 and CDR2 are MNHEY and SMNVEV (reference sequence). This chain's CDR3 is CASSLSQGTYEQYF. CDR3 nucleotides: TGTGCCAGCAGTCTCTCTCAGGGGACCTACGAGCAGTACTTC.

V usage is TRBV29-1 and J usage is TRBJ2-7; TRBD1 matches 7 bases. Losses at the gene ends were 4 bases for V and 1 base for J; bases not matched to a gene: 13. Per the germline V gene, CDR1 is SQVTM and CDR2 is ANQGSEA. This CDR3 is 16 amino acids long. CDR3: CSVGGNRDRPSYEQYF. DNA of the CDR3: TGCAGCGTTGGGGGGAACCGGGACAGACCATCCTACGAGCAGTACTTC.

Turning to this clone: Germline and junction disagree at one end, which may indicate a read error. V is TRBV19 and J is TRBJ1-1; D gene unclear. The germline V gene encodes CDR1 LNHDA and CDR2 SQIVND (reference sequence). This CDR3 has 12 amino acids. The CDR3 DNA reads TGTTCCAGTAGTACGGGGAACACTGAAGCTTTCTTT. Translation: CSSSTGNTEAFF.

The chain uses TRBV11-2 and TRBJ1-1; D is perhaps TRBD1 (5 bases). The V end lost 0 bases, the J end lost 6 bases, and 8 bases lay between the germline ends. This CDR3 is 13 amino acids long. Germline lookup yields CDR1 SGHAT and CDR2 FQNNGV. CDR3 amino acids: CASSLERGSEAFF. The DNA for the CDR3 is TGTGCCAGCAGCTTAGAAAGGGGATCTGAAGCTTTCTTT. The variable domain in full, with the rest retrieved from reference TRBV11-2 and TRBJ1-1, is EAGVAQSPRYKIIEKRQSVAFWCNPISGHATLYWYQQILGQGPKLLIQFQNNGVVDDSQLPKDRFSAERLKGVDSTLKIQPAKLEDSAVYLCASSLERGSEAFFGQGTRLTVV.

This clone was observed a handful of times. The chain combines TRBV6-1 with TRBJ1-3; 7 bases are a match to TRBD1. The CDR3 has 13 amino acids. Germline CDR1 is MNHNS and CDR2 is SASEGT. V was clipped by 5 bases and J by 11 bases; unmatched bases: 9. The CDR3 DNA follows: TGTGCCAGCAGTCCCGGGGACAGTTTGCCCATATATTTT. Its translation: CASSPGDSLPIYF.

The rearrangement links TRBV29-1 to TRBJ2-7; maybe TRBD2 (5 bases). V lost 3 bases and J lost 6, with 9 bases in between. CDR1 and CDR2 (germline): SQVTM, ANQGSEA. The CDR3 extends over 11 amino acids. CDR3: CSVEHGIEQYF. The CDR3 DNA follows: TGCAGCGTTGAGCACGGGATCGAGCAGTACTTC.

This clone appeared a few times. The chain combines TRBV2 with TRBJ2-3; perhaps TRBD2 as D (6 bases). This CDR3 comprises 14 residues. CDR1 and CDR2 from the germline V gene are SNHLY and FYNNEI. V shed 6 bases and J shed 5 bases, with 15 bases lying between them. The DNA of the CDR3 is TGTGCCAGCAGCCCGGGACCGCGGGGAGATACGCAGTATTTT. Its translation is CASSPGPRGDTQYF.

This clone was seen a handful of times. The genes are TRBV6-5 and TRBJ1-6, with a weak D call TRBD1 (6 bases). Trimming left V 2 bases short and J 8 bases short, with 16 bases between. Germline CDR1 is MNHEY and CDR2 is SVGAGI. The CDR3 length is 16 residues. The CDR3 sequence is CASSYGADRQYSPLHF. The CDR3 nucleotides read TGTGCCAGCAGTTACGGTGCGGACAGACAGTATTCACCCCTCCACTTT.

The CDR3 region has the DNA TGTGCCAGTAGTCGATCCCAGGGGAACTCCTACGAGCAGTACTTC. Its protein product is CASSRSQGNSYEQYF. This sequence joins TRBV19 and TRBJ2-7, with a tentative D call TRBD1 (6 bases). Trimming stripped 5 bases from V and 0 bases from J, with 14 bases between. In germline, CDR1 is LNHDA, CDR2 SQIVND (reference sequence). This CDR3 spans 15 amino acids.

The J gene is TRBJ2-7, the V gene TRBV5-4; D remains unclear. Trimming left V 0 bases short and J 6 bases short, with 7 bases between. CDR1 and CDR2 (germline): SGHNT, YYREEE (reference sequence). The CDR3 covers 12 residues. The DNA of the CDR3 is TGTGCCAGCAGCTTGGGGCAGTTCGAGCAGTACTTC. Translated: CASSLGQFEQYF.

The chain combines TRBV29-1 with TRBJ2-1; 10 bases line up with TRBD2. Germline values: CDR1 SQVTM, CDR2 ANQGSEA. The CDR3 totals 13 residues. J gave up 7 bases and V 5 bases, and 5 bases lay outside the gene matches. CDR3 sequence reads: CSVQLLAGNEQFF. In DNA form, the CDR3 reads TGCAGCGTTCAATTACTAGCGGGAAATGAGCAGTTCTTC.

The genes are TRBV15 and TRBJ2-1; 9 bases align to TRBD2. Germline V lookup: CDR1 LNHNV, CDR2 YYDKDF (reference sequence). Trimming removed 5 bases from V and 4 bases from J; junction bases left unmatched: 6. CDR3 length: 15 residues. The chain's CDR3 is CATSPLAGNYNEQFF. DNA of the CDR3: TGTGCCACCAGCCCTCTAGCGGGGAATTACAATGAGCAGTTCTTC.

The rearrangement links TRBV7-3 to TRBJ2-7, with D perhaps matching TRBD1 (6 bases). Germline CDR1 reads SGHTA; CDR2 reads FQGTGA. V lost 4 bases and J lost 2, with 9 bases in between. The CDR3 totals 13 residues. Here the CDR3 reads CASSSQGAYEQYF. In nucleotides, the CDR3 is TGTGCCAGCAGCTCACAGGGAGCCTACGAGCAGTACTTC.

The count of this clone is one. The chain couples TRBV19 to TRBJ1-4, with D perhaps matching TRBD1 (5 bases). V dropped 8 bases and J dropped 6 bases, with 16 bases sitting between them. The CDR3 is made up of 14 amino acids. CDR1 is LNHDA, CDR2 SQIVND, per germline (reference sequence). CDR3 nucleotides: TGTGCCAGTGGGCGGGACCCCACGGATGAAAAACTGTTTTTT. Translated, it gives CASGRDPTDEKLFF.

This clone has more than one count but fewer than ten. A junction boundary mismatches the germline segment, possibly from a read error. The chain has TRBV7-7 and TRBJ2-5; D perhaps matches TRBD1 (6 bases). This CDR3 has 13 amino acids. Per the germline V gene, CDR1 is SSHAT and CDR2 is FNYEAQ (reference sequence). As DNA, the CDR3 is TGTGCTAGCAGCCCGGACAGCAAAGAGACCCAGTACTTC. Translation: CASSPDSKETQYF.

This clone was picked up a small number of times. The chain combines TRBV30 with TRBJ2-2, with 9 bases identical to TRBD1. CDR3 length equals 15 residues. Looked up from germline, CDR1 is GTSNPN and CDR2 is SVGIG (reference sequence). Trimming cost V 8 bases and J 5 bases; bases outside gene matches: 12. CDR3: CAGPTGTGMTGELFF. In DNA form, the CDR3 reads TGTGCCGGCCCCACCGGGACAGGGATGACCGGGGAGCTGTTTTTT. Filled out from reference TRBV30 and TRBJ2-2, the complete variable domain reads SQTIHQWPATLVQPVGSPLSLECTVEGTSNPNLYWYRQAAGRGLQLLFYSVGIGQISSEVPQNLSASRPQDRQFILSSKKLLLSDSGFYLCAGPTGTGMTGELFFGEGSRLTVL.

The chain carries TRBV27 and TRBJ2-5; D remains unclear. CDR1 is MNHEY, CDR2 SMNVEV, per germline (reference sequence). Trimming took 3 bases from V and 5 from J, leaving 13 bases between them. The CDR3 is made up of 14 amino acids. CDR3 sequence (DNA): TGTGCCAGCAGTTTCCAGTTTTTGTCGGAGACCCAGTACTTC. Its protein is CASSFQFLSETQYF.

This clone was detected a few times. The chain is built from TRBV6-5 and TRBJ2-2; tentative D call: TRBD1 (5 bases). This CDR3 has 14 amino acids. Looked up from germline, CDR1 is MNHEY and CDR2 is SVGAGI. Trimming took off 2 bases at V and 6 bases at J, with 10 bases between the two ends. The CDR3 protein is CASSYPGWAGELFF. For the CDR3, the DNA is TGTGCCAGCAGTTACCCAGGGTGGGCCGGGGAGCTGTTTTTT.

This chain connects TRBV5-8 to TRBJ2-7; D gene unclear. The CDR3 is 14 amino acids. Germline assignment: CDR1 SGHTS and CDR2 YDEGEE. The ends were cut back, 4 bases at V and 2 bases at J, with 13 bases in the middle. The CDR3 nucleotides read TGTGCCAGCAGCCTTAACAATCCCCCCTACGAGCAGTACTTC. Translation: CASSLNNPPYEQYF.

This clone was found a few times. The chain uses TRBV5-6 and TRBJ2-5, with TRBD2 identical over 14 bases. The V and J ends lost 1 base and 5 bases, in that order; junction bases with no gene match: 7. The CDR3 is made up of 17 amino acids. Per germline, CDR1 SGHDT and CDR2 YYEEEE. The CDR3 spells CASSLKATSGGVETQYF. In DNA form, the CDR3 reads TGTGCCAGCAGCTTGAAAGCGACTAGCGGGGGGGTGGAGACCCAGTACTTC. The whole variable domain, filled in from reference TRBV5-6 and TRBJ2-5, reads DAGVTQSPTHLIKTRGQQVTLRCSPKSGHDTVSWYQQALGQGPQFIFQYYEEEERQRGNFPDRFSGHQFPNYSSELNVNALLLGDSALYLCASSLKATSGGVETQYFGPGTRLLVL.